Shown below are 5 T cell receptor beta chains from a single sample sequenced in a study of metastatic and nonmetastatic thyroid tumors. TCRdb re-analyzed the PCR reads through MiXCR. The sample shows about 29,000 clones, 16% of them seen only once. Thyroid surgery was preceded by no treatment in any patient. The sample was blood. These receptors came from a female donor with papillary thyroid cancer or a benign thyroid nodule (not recorded which). Some clones in this sample may be carry-over from other donors' samples.

There are a few counts of this clone. It may be a read error: a sequence one base away is much more abundant. This rearrangement joins TRBV3-1 to TRBJ2-1, with D possibly matching TRBD2 (5 bases). Trimming took off 0 bases at V and 7 bases at J, with 13 bases between the two ends. Germline V gene data show CDR1 as LGHDT and CDR2 as YNNKEL (reference sequence). The CDR3 sequence is 15 residues long. In DNA form, the CDR3 reads TGTGCCAGCAGCCAAGATCTTGCTAGAGGGAATGAGCAGTTCTTC. Protein product: CASSQDLARGNEQFF.

This clone showed up just a few times. The V gene is TRBV5-4, the J gene TRBJ1-1; 10 bases fit TRBD1. Unmatched junction bases numbered 2, after V lost 0 bases and J lost 0 bases. Germline CDR1 SGHNT, CDR2 YYREEE (reference sequence). The CDR3 is made up of 16 amino acids. CDR3 region: CASSLEGQGLNTEAFF. DNA for the CDR3: TGTGCCAGCAGCTTGGAGGGACAGGGGCTGAACACTGAAGCTTTCTTT.

By proportion, this clone is medium-sized. The chain couples TRBV11-2 to TRBJ1-2; weak D call: TRBD1 (5 bases). Per the germline V gene, CDR1 is SGHAT and CDR2 is FQNNGV. V lost 1 base and J 4 bases, leaving 10 bases between the germline ends. The CDR3 has 14 residues. CDR3 nucleotides: TGTGCCAGCAGCTTAGTGTCGGGGGTCTATGGCTACACCTTC. Protein: CASSLVSGVYGYTF.

This clone has ten or more counts. This chain links TRBV28 with TRBJ1-2; D is ambiguous. Trimming removed 4 bases from V and 4 bases from J, with 16 bases in between. Per the germline V gene, CDR1 is MDHEN and CDR2 is SYDVKM. The CDR3 extends over 15 amino acids. The CDR3 loop is CASSSTGRRGYGYTF. The CDR3 DNA is TGTGCCAGCAGTTCGACCGGGCGGCGTGGCTATGGCTACACCTTC.

This clone has a count of ten or more. A much more abundant neighbour one base away suggests this may be a read error. The sample carries other DNA sequences with the same CDR3. This chain uses TRBV29-1 with TRBJ2-2; TRBD1 is a possible D gene (6 bases). The length of the CDR3 is 13 residues. Germline V lookup: CDR1 SQVTM, CDR2 ANQGSEA. CDR3 sequence reads: CSATTDSTGELFF. The CDR3 DNA reads as TGCAGCGCAACCACGGACAGCACCGGGGAGCTTTTTTTT.